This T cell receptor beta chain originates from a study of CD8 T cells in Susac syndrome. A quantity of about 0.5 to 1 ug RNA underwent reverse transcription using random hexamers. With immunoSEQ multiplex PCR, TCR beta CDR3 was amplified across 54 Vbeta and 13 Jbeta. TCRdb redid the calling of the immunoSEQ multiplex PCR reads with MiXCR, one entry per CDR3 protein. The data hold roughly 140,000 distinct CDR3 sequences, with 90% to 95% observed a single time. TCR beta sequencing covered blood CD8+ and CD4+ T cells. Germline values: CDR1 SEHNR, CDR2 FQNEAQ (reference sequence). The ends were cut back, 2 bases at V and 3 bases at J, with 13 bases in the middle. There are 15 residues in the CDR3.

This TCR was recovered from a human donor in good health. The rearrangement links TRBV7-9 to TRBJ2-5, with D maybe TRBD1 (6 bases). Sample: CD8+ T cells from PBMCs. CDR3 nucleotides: TGTGCCAGCAGCTTACCTTGGACAGAGAAAGAGACCCAGTACTTC. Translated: CASSLPWTEKETQYF.